This entry concerns a single T cell receptor (beta chain). Its antigen is as yet unknown. Healthy bone marrow donors made up the donor group. This entry comes from a study of cytomegalovirus exposure and HLA in healthy donors. In the study overall: Earlier, approximately 110 million unique TCR beta sequences were recovered from about 200 million T cells by an analysis. An early data release held tens of millions of unique TCRs from HLA-typed donors.

Trimming removed 4 bases from V and 8 bases from J; junction bases left unmatched: 8. The germline V gene has CDR1 SNHLY and CDR2 FYNNEI. The CDR3 contains 15 residues. Study-level points and caveats: In an earlier analysis, in some 600 donors, most V segments appeared productive either ~90% or ~30% of the time.

60 Vbeta and 13 Jbeta primers were used in PCR. Data came from immunoSEQ multiplex PCR; TCRdb stores just in-frame clones and leaves some out. The data show fewer than 150,000 clones, around 80% seen once. V and J are TRBV2 and TRBJ1-4, with 9 nucleotides matching TRBD1. The receptor comes from a female donor in good health and CMV-seropositive. What was sequenced was PBMCs. CDR3 sequence: CASSGRATGGEKLFF. The CDR3 DNA reads as TGTGCCAGCAGTGGGAGGGCGACAGGGGGGGAAAAACTGTTTTTT.